These 15 T cell receptor beta chains were all obtained from the same sample, sequenced in a study of blood T cell repertoires in COVID-19. The assay was immunoSEQ multiplex PCR, and TCRdb's table has in-frame clones only and misses some. This sample has roughly 96,000 clones; 82% occur once, and the top ten carry approximately 18%. The material sequenced was peripheral blood. These receptors were collected from a man older than 75 with acute or convalescent COVID-19.

The chain carries TRBV2 and TRBJ2-1; 10 bases map to TRBD2. After removal of 6 bases from V and 6 bases from J, the junction contained 8 bases not matched to a gene. CDR1 and CDR2 from the germline V gene are SNHLY and FYNNEI. The CDR3 contains 15 residues. The CDR3 sequence is CASRAGTSDTNEQFF. The CDR3 nucleotides read TGTGCCAGCAGGGCGGGGACTAGCGATACCAATGAGCAGTTCTTC.

The V gene is TRBV6-2 or TRBV6-3, the J gene TRBJ1-2; D remains unclear. V lost 0 bases and J lost 7, with 9 bases in between. This CDR3 is 13 amino acids long. Looked up from germline, CDR1 is MNHEY and CDR2 is SVGEGT. This CDR3 reads CASSYSAGGGYTF. The CDR3 DNA follows: TGTGCCAGCAGTTACTCGGCCGGCGGTGGCTACACCTTC.

This chain connects TRBV6-5 to TRBJ2-7; 10 bases agree with TRBD2. The CDR3 runs to 14 residues. Germline values: CDR1 MNHEY, CDR2 SVGAGI. With 6 bases clipped from V and 5 bases from J, the junction kept 7 bases outside the gene matches. In nucleotides, the CDR3 is TGTGCCAGCAGCTTTCTAGCGGGAGCAAACGAGCAGTACTTC. Protein product: CASSFLAGANEQYF.

The CDR3 region is CASSLVGRVGTEAFF. The CDR3 DNA is TGTGCCAGCAGCTTAGTGGGCAGGGTAGGGACTGAAGCTTTCTTT. The chain joins TRBV7-2 to TRBJ1-1; tentatively, D is TRBD1 (5 bases). V lost 1 base, J lost 5 bases, and 14 bases lay in between. Germline V lookup: CDR1 SGHTA, CDR2 FQGNSA. The CDR3 totals 15 residues. Supplemented by reference TRBV7-2 and TRBJ1-1, the full variable domain reads GAGVSQSPSNKVTEKGKDVELRCDPISGHTALYWYRQSLGQGLEFLIYFQGNSAPDKSGLPSDRFSAERTGGSVSTLTIQRTQQEDSAVYLCASSLVGRVGTEAFFGQGTRLTVV.

As to this clone: Other DNA sequences in this specimen translate into the identical CDR3. This chain joins TRBV2 and TRBJ1-2; D not certain. Between the trimmed V and J ends, which lost 7 bases and 1 base, there was a span of 7 bases. The CDR3 runs 12 residues. Germline lookup yields CDR1 SNHLY and CDR2 FYNNEI. CDR3 coding DNA: TGTGCCAGCAAAGAGAGTAACTATGGCTACACCTTC. Its protein product is CASKESNYGYTF.

The chain joins TRBV2 to TRBJ1-3, with unresolved D. Trimming left V 7 bases short and J 8 bases short, with 12 bases between. In germline, CDR1 is SNHLY, CDR2 FYNNEI. The CDR3 is 12 residues long. CDR3 coding DNA: TGTGCCAGCACCCTACGAGCGGACACCATATATTTT. Its protein is CASTLRADTIYF.

Here the CDR3 reads CASTGQLNTEAFF. CDR3 coding DNA: TGTGCCAGCACTGGACAGCTGAACACTGAAGCTTTCTTT. The chain uses TRBV2 and TRBJ1-1; tentatively, D is TRBD1 (6 bases). The CDR3 extends over 13 amino acids. The germline V gene has CDR1 SNHLY and CDR2 FYNNEI. Deletions cut 7 bases from V and 0 bases from J, with 9 bases between.

In its sample, this clone was seen once. The CDR3 reads CASSKRPHRGGANVLTF. DNA for the CDR3: TGTGCCAGCAGCAAACGCCCCCACAGGGGTGGGGCCAACGTCCTGACTTTC. This chain uses TRBV28 with TRBJ2-6; 7 bases line up with TRBD1. The CDR3 consists of 17 residues. Germline loops: CDR1 MDHEN, CDR2 SYDVKM. The trim removed 6 bases at V and 3 bases at J, leaving 11 bases unmatched. The full variable domain, its missing parts supplied by reference TRBV28 and TRBJ2-6, is DVKVTQSSRYLVKRTGEKVFLECVQDMDHENMFWYRQDPGLGLRLIYFSYDVKMKEKGDIPEGYSVSREKKERFSLILESASTNQTSMYLCASSKRPHRGGANVLTFGAGSRLTVL.

The genes are TRBV28 and TRBJ1-4, with D perhaps matching TRBD1 (5 bases). V was trimmed by 10 bases and J by 4 bases, leaving 13 bases between them. The CDR3 contains 13 residues. Germline loops: CDR1 MDHEN, CDR2 SYDVKM. CDR3 coding DNA: TGTGCCACCGTCAAAGGGGTTAATGAAAAACTGTTTTTT. As protein: CATVKGVNEKLFF.

The CDR3 DNA reads as TGTGCCAGCAGTGACGGGGGAGGAACCGGGGAGCTGTTTTTT. It encodes CASSDGGGTGELFF. The V gene is TRBV6-4, the J gene TRBJ2-2; D possibly corresponds to TRBD2 (6 bases). The germline V gene encodes CDR1 MRHNA and CDR2 SNTAGT. V was shortened by 2 bases and J by 5 bases, with 9 bases between the two germline ends. The CDR3 extends over 14 amino acids.

This clone was picked up a small number of times. The chain is built from TRBV5-1 and TRBJ1-1; 8 positions agree with TRBD1. Trimming cost V 4 bases and J 2 bases; bases outside gene matches: 4. Germline V lookup: CDR1 SGHRS, CDR2 YFSETQ. The CDR3 covers 14 residues. The CDR3 here is CASSTTGVNTEAFF. The CDR3 bases are TGCGCCAGCAGCACGACAGGGGTCAACACTGAAGCTTTCTTT.

The chain uses TRBV6-6 and TRBJ1-5; no clear D. V lost 2 bases to trimming and J lost 0 bases, with 8 bases between them. The CDR3 spans 15 residues. Germline values: CDR1 MNHNY, CDR2 SVGAGI (reference sequence). CDR3 DNA sequence: TGTGCCAGCAGTTACCAGATGAATAGCAATCAGCCCCAGCATTTT. Translated, it gives CASSYQMNSNQPQHF.

J is TRBJ1-5 and V is TRBV7-9; possible D gene TRBD1, 5 bases. Germline CDR1 is SEHNR and CDR2 is FQNEAQ (reference sequence). With 3 bases removed from V and 6 bases from J, the gap between germline ends came to 12 bases. The CDR3 is 14 amino acids. CDR3 residues: CASSLGRVGQPQHF. In DNA form, the CDR3 reads TGTGCCAGCAGCTTGGGCAGGGTTGGTCAGCCCCAGCATTTT. Full variable domain (missing parts from reference TRBV7-9 and TRBJ1-5): DTGVSQNPRHKITKRGQNVTFRCDPISEHNRLYWYRQTLGQGPEFLTYFQNEAQLEKSRLLSDRFSAERPKGSFSTLEIQRTEQGDSAMYLCASSLGRVGQPQHFGDGTRLSIL.

The rearrangement uses TRBV5-5 and TRBJ2-6; unclear D gene. V was shortened by 0 bases and J by 0 bases, with 7 bases between the two germline ends. The length of the CDR3 is 16 residues. The germline gives CDR1 SGHKS, CDR2 YYEKEE (reference sequence). The CDR3 spells CASSLGHNSGANVLTF. The CDR3 nucleotides read TGTGCCAGCAGCTTGGGACACAACTCTGGGGCCAACGTCCTGACTTTC.

The V gene is TRBV11-2, the J gene TRBJ1-1; tentative D call: TRBD1 (6 bases). Trimming removed 1 base from V and 6 bases from J, with 18 bases in between. CDR3 length: 16 amino acids. Germline loops: CDR1 SGHAT, CDR2 FQNNGV. Here the CDR3 DNA reads TGTGCCAGCAGCTTAGGTCCCCAGGGGCATAGGGCTGAAGCTTTCTTT. Protein product: CASSLGPQGHRAEAFF.